This TCR beta chain is drawn from a study of blood T cell repertoires in COVID-19. Overall study context: Researchers got acute and convalescent COVID-19 samples from the United States, Italy and Spain. From T cells, B-cell-depleted T cells, or PBMCs came the material, which was cDNA or gDNA.

Source study methods: Nucleated cell number was recorded as an estimate derived from reference gene primer amplification. The assay was immunoSEQ multiplex PCR, and TCRdb's table has in-frame clones only and misses some. V and J calls plus clone size are reproduced from that table; the DNA served to infer D and trimming. Seen here are 100,000 to 120,000 clones, around 85% observed once, and the top ten hold under 2%. Germline CDR1 reads SGHRS; CDR2 reads YFSETQ. With 4 bases removed from V and 4 bases from J, the gap between germline ends came to 11 bases. This CDR3 contains 14 residues. The rearrangement joins TRBV5-1 to TRBJ2-2; perhaps TRBD1 as D (6 bases). This TCR was sampled from a man aged 45-65 years with acute or convalescent COVID-19. Sequences were obtained from peripheral blood. The CDR3 bases are TGCGCCAGCAGCCCCACAGGGAGCACCGGGGAGCTGTTTTTT. This codes for CASSPTGSTGELFF. The full variable domain, in which reference TRBV5-1 and TRBJ2-2 provide the parts outside the CDR3, is KAGVTQTPRYLIKTRGQQVTLSCSPISGHRSVSWYQQTPGQGLQFLFEYFSETQRNKGNFPGRFSGRQFSNSRSEMNVSTLELGDSALYLCASSPTGSTGELFFGEGSRLTVL.